This entry lists 12 T cell receptor beta chains sequenced from one sample in a study of T cell responses to AZD1222 COVID-19 vaccine. Profiling relied on immunoSEQ multiplex PCR, and the TCRdb table lists in-frame clones only, not all of them. The table records 200,000 or so clones, 93% of them present only once. The specimen comprised peripheral blood, sampled 28 days after the second AZD1222 dose. These receptor sequences come from an adult who received the AZD1222 COVID-19 vaccine.

The chain links TRBV2 to TRBJ1-1, with 7 positions matching TRBD1. CDR1 is SNHLY, CDR2 FYNNEI, per germline. V lost 9 bases and J lost 1; bases outside the gene matches: 5. The CDR3 sequence is 13 residues long. In DNA form, the CDR3 reads TGTGCCAGTTTGGGACAGCAGAACACTGAAGCTTTCTTT. This gives the protein CASLGQQNTEAFF.

V and J are TRBV7-3 and TRBJ2-1; D remains ambiguous. Germline V gives CDR1 SGHTA, CDR2 FQGTGA. Trimming removed 5 bases from V and 0 bases from J, with 14 bases in between. The CDR3 totals 16 residues. This CDR3 reads CASSLGLDLSYNEQFF. CDR3 DNA: TGTGCCAGCAGCCTAGGGCTAGACCTCTCCTACAATGAGCAGTTCTTC.

The chain couples TRBV29-1 to TRBJ2-1, with 8 nucleotides matching TRBD2. CDR1 SQVTM and CDR2 ANQGSEA come from the germline V gene. The CDR3 totals 14 residues. Trimming removed 2 bases from V and 6 bases from J; junction bases left unmatched: 6. CDR3 sequence reads: CSVERRGVGNEQFF. Here the CDR3 DNA reads TGCAGCGTTGAAAGGCGGGGGGTGGGCAATGAGCAGTTCTTC.

A single count supports this clone. The rearrangement links TRBV2 to TRBJ1-4; no clear D gene. Germline CDR1 SNHLY, CDR2 FYNNEI. This CDR3 region has 13 residues. The V gene lost 4 bases and the J gene lost 8 bases, with 11 bases spanning the gap. Written as DNA, the CDR3 is TGTGCCAGCAGTGTTCATATAGGGGAAAAACTGTTTTTT. Residues: CASSVHIGEKLFF.

In this sample, this clone turned up once. This chain connects TRBV7-6 to TRBJ1-3, with a possible D match to TRBD1 (6 bases). V dropped 2 bases and J dropped 0 bases, with 20 bases sitting between them. Germline V gives CDR1 SGHVS, CDR2 FNYEAQ. This CDR3 has 19 residues. CDR3 nucleotides: TGTGCCAGCAGCTTAACCGCAGCCCCGATACAGGGCTCTGGAAACACCATATATTTT. Translating gives CASSLTAAPIQGSGNTIYF.

This clone was observed once. This sample also contains other DNA sequences that code for the same CDR3. V usage is TRBV9 and J usage is TRBJ2-5; 12 bases are a match to TRBD2. Germline-derived CDR1 and CDR2 are SGDLS and YYNGEE. The CDR3 has 16 residues. Germline trimming cut 0 bases from V and 5 bases from J; bases unmatched to any gene: 5. DNA for the CDR3: TGTGCCAGCAGCGTAGGGCCTAGCGGGGGGGAGGAGACCCAGTACTTC. Its protein is CASSVGPSGGEETQYF.

This clone was counted once. The chain carries TRBV6-5 and TRBJ1-1, with D perhaps TRBD1 (6 bases). The CDR3 runs to 15 residues. The germline V gene encodes CDR1 MNHEY and CDR2 SVGAGI. The V gene lost 5 bases and the J gene lost 2 bases, with 15 bases spanning the gap. CDR3 sequence: CASSPWGHRNTEAFF. For the CDR3, the DNA is TGTGCCAGCAGTCCCTGGGGACACCGAAACACTGAAGCTTTCTTT.

V and J are TRBV12-5 and TRBJ2-1, with D maybe TRBD2 (5 bases). This CDR3 comprises 12 residues. Trimming cost V 6 bases and J 9 bases, with 12 bases left between them. CDR1 LGHNT and CDR2 FRNRAP come from the germline V gene. The CDR3 region has the DNA TGTGCTAGTGGGACATCGGGGAGTGAGCAGTTCTTC. Its protein is CASGTSGSEQFF.

J is TRBJ1-2 and V is TRBV2, with D perhaps TRBD1 (6 bases). Germline assignment: CDR1 SNHLY and CDR2 FYNNEI. The CDR3 consists of 15 residues. Trimming removed 4 bases at V and 8 bases at J, with 20 bases between. The CDR3 region is CASSALGQGLGGYTF. As DNA, the CDR3 is TGTGCCAGCAGTGCCCTGGGGCAGGGGTTAGGAGGCTACACCTTC. Variable domain in full (rest from reference TRBV2 and TRBJ1-2): EPEVTQTPSHQVTQMGQEVILRCVPISNHLYFYWYRQILGQKVEFLVSFYNNEISEKSEIFDDQFSVERPDGSNFTLKIRSTKLEDSAMYFCASSALGQGLGGYTFGSGTRLTVV.

This clone was counted once. The rearrangement links TRBV7-3 to TRBJ2-3, with TRBD2 matching 12 bases. CDR1 and CDR2 from the germline V gene are SGHTA and FQGTGA. J was trimmed by 4 bases and V by 5 bases; bases with no gene match: 7. This CDR3 region has 16 residues. CDR3 in amino acids: CASSPKTSGGPDTQYF. The CDR3 coding sequence is TGTGCCAGCAGCCCGAAGACTAGCGGGGGCCCAGATACGCAGTATTTT.

The genes are TRBV3-1 (or the pseudogene TRBV3-2) and TRBJ1-2; D remains unclear. From germline, CDR1 is LGHDT and CDR2 YNNKEL (reference sequence). The germline V and J ends were trimmed by 0 bases and 4 bases, with 9 bases remaining between them. The CDR3 totals 14 residues. In DNA, the CDR3 is TGTGCCAGCAGCCAAGAGATGGATGCCTATGGCTACACCTTC. This translates into CASSQEMDAYGYTF.

The chain employs TRBV11-2 and TRBJ1-1; no clear D gene. Trimming shortened V by 5 bases and J by 1 base, and 17 bases separated the two germline ends. This CDR3 comprises 16 residues. CDR1 and CDR2 from the germline V gene are SGHAT and FQNNGV. The DNA for the CDR3 is TGTGCCAGCAGCCCCTCCCTCAACAGACCGAACACTGAAGCTTTCTTT. It codes for CASSPSLNRPNTEAFF.